These 7 T cell receptor beta chains share one sample of origin, sequenced in a study of cytomegalovirus exposure and HLA in healthy donors. Researchers ran the PCR with 60 Vbeta and 13 Jbeta primers. The method was immunoSEQ multiplex PCR; TCRdb's version includes in-frame clones alone and lacks a portion of them. Of roughly 120,000 clones listed, around 85% are singletons. Sample: PBMCs. Receptors were obtained from a man between 35 and 55 years old in good health and CMV-seronegative.

This chain uses TRBV13 with TRBJ1-1, with TRBD1 matching over 8 bases. In germline, CDR1 is PRHDT, CDR2 FYEKMQ (reference sequence). The CDR3 totals 14 residues. Trimming removed 4 bases from V and 6 bases from J; junction bases left unmatched: 7. The CDR3 sequence is CASSSPRGLSEAFF. CDR3 bases: TGTGCCAGCAGCTCACCCAGGGGGCTTTCTGAAGCTTTCTTT. Together with reference TRBV13 and TRBJ1-1, the CDR3 gives the full variable domain: AAGVIQSPRHLIKEKRETATLKCYPIPRHDTVYWYQQGPGQDPQFLISFYEKMQSDKGSIPDRFSAQQFSDYHSELNMSSLELGDSALYFCASSSPRGLSEAFFGQGTRLTVV.

The rearrangement joins TRBV10-3 to TRBJ2-7, with a weak D call TRBD1 (6 bases). CDR3 length equals 12 residues. Germline-derived CDR1 and CDR2 are ENHRY and SYGVKD. With 9 bases removed from V and 3 bases from J, the gap between germline ends came to 12 bases. CDR3 sequence reads: CAMAGTHYEQYF. In nucleotides, the CDR3 is TGTGCCATGGCCGGGACACACTACGAGCAGTACTTC.

This sequence joins TRBV28 and TRBJ1-3; 8 bases are a match to TRBD1. The CDR3 has 15 amino acids. The V gene end was trimmed by 6 bases and the J gene end by 1 base; junction bases not matched to a gene: 5. The germline V gene has CDR1 MDHEN and CDR2 SYDVKM. The CDR3 DNA sequence: TGTGCCAGCAGGGAGGACAGGGTGTCTGGAAACACCATATATTTT. Protein product: CASREDRVSGNTIYF.

This clone counts as medium-sized. This rearrangement joins TRBV10-2 to TRBJ2-7; TRBD2 might be the D (5 bases). The CDR3 runs 14 residues. CDR1 is WSHSY and CDR2 is SAAADI in the germline V gene. Trimming shortened V by 4 bases and J by 0 bases, and 10 bases separated the two germline ends. CDR3 region: CASSVAEGSYEQYF. For the CDR3, the DNA is TGCGCCAGCAGTGTGGCAGAGGGCTCCTACGAGCAGTACTTC.

The V and J genes are TRBV2 and TRBJ1-1; no clear D gene. CDR3 length: 15 residues. CDR1 and CDR2 from the germline V gene are SNHLY and FYNNEI. V dropped 0 bases and J dropped 0 bases, with 8 bases sitting between them. CDR3 protein: CASSEARGMNTEAFF. CDR3 nucleotide sequence: TGTGCCAGCAGTGAAGCGCGGGGTATGAACACTGAAGCTTTCTTT.

The V gene is TRBV5-1, the J gene TRBJ1-1, with 10 bases lining up with TRBD1. V dropped 3 bases and J dropped 4; count of bases not matched to a gene: 3. The CDR3 sequence is 14 residues long. CDR1 SGHRS and CDR2 YFSETQ come from the germline V gene. The CDR3 sequence: CASSSGQGLTEAFF. The DNA for the CDR3 is TGCGCCAGCAGCTCGGGACAGGGGCTCACTGAAGCTTTCTTT.

The chain links TRBV28 to TRBJ1-3; 7 bases are a match to TRBD1. Losses at the gene ends were 6 bases for V and 4 bases for J; bases not matched to a gene: 6. CDR1 is MDHEN, CDR2 SYDVKM, per germline. This CDR3 is built from 14 residues. CDR3 bases: TGTGCCAGCAGGACAGGGTACAAGGGAAACACCATATATTTT. This sequence encodes CASRTGYKGNTIYF.